The clone carrying this TCR beta chain was observed many times. The data are from a study of T-cell reconstitution after alpha-beta-depleted transplantation in children. Molecular barcoding with unique molecular identifiers was used for the TCRbeta library. From the PCR reads, TCRdb called clonotypes with MiXCR, one entry per CDR3 protein. The sample shows some 240,000 distinct CDR3 sequences, 9% to 10% of them seen only once. V dropped 2 bases and J dropped 7 bases, with 14 bases sitting between them. The CDR3 runs to 14 residues. Specimen: PBMCs from the stem cell graft donor, collected from the stem cell graft. The chain has TRBV12-3 or TRBV12-4 and TRBJ2-5; D may correspond to TRBD1 or TRBD2 (6 bases each). The receptor comes from a human donor who donated a stem cell graft to a child with SCID. CDR3 sequence (DNA): TGTGCCAGCAGTTTACGAGGGGGGTCAGGGACCCAGTACTTC. It yields the protein CASSLRGGSGTQYF.